These T cell receptor beta chains were read from a single sample in a study of monozygotic twins with inflammatory bowel disease. After re-calling the 5' RACE reads, TCRdb lists one entry per CDR3 protein, DNA absent. Recorded for this sample: about 450,000 distinct CDR3 sequences. Sequencing input: blood. These receptors were taken from a human donor with ulcerative colitis or Crohn's disease, or a healthy co-twin of an affected twin (not recorded which). Each CDR3 is given with its conserved first and last residue. Fields, in order: V gene, J gene, CDR3 length, CDR3 protein.

V gene: TRBV25-1
J gene: TRBJ2-4
CDR3 length: 16
CDR3 protein: CASSTTGPINKNIQYF

V gene: TRBV9
J gene: TRBJ2-3
CDR3 length: 17
CDR3 protein: CASSGGRQETFTDTQYF

V gene: TRBV7-2
J gene: TRBJ2-1
CDR3 length: 17
CDR3 protein: CASSLGRGRNSYNEQFF

V gene: TRBV6-1
J gene: TRBJ2-1
CDR3 length: 13
CDR3 protein: CASTATNYNEQFF

V gene: TRBV27
J gene: TRBJ2-1
CDR3 length: 13
CDR3 protein: CASSWSGVSEQFF

V gene: TRBV12-3/TRBV12-4
J gene: TRBJ1-2
CDR3 length: 12
CDR3 protein: CASSTGPYGYTF

V gene: TRBV29-1
J gene: TRBJ1-2
CDR3 length: 13
CDR3 protein: CSVEASRGSGYTF

V gene: TRBV19
J gene: TRBJ1-4
CDR3 length: 15
CDR3 protein: CASSMDGRRNEKLFF

V gene: TRBV13
J gene: TRBJ2-2
CDR3 length: 16
CDR3 protein: CASSLRAGWNTGELFF

V gene: TRBV20-1
J gene: TRBJ2-1
CDR3 length: 14
CDR3 protein: CSARPSGSRNEQFF

V gene: TRBV29-1
J gene: TRBJ2-1
CDR3 length: 11
CDR3 protein: CSVARGNEQFF

V gene: TRBV29-1
J gene: TRBJ2-5
CDR3 length: 15
CDR3 protein: CSAELRETAQETQYF

V gene: TRBV4-2
J gene: TRBJ1-5
CDR3 length: 17
CDR3 protein: CASSQETGAGVYQPQHF

V gene: TRBV4-2
J gene: TRBJ1-1
CDR3 length: 13
CDR3 protein: CASSQVEYTEAFF

V gene: TRBV6-2/TRBV6-3
J gene: TRBJ2-5
CDR3 length: 15
CDR3 protein: CASTLGLAGEETQYF

V gene: TRBV9
J gene: TRBJ2-1
CDR3 length: 16
CDR3 protein: CASSARLAGGYNEQFF

V gene: TRBV18
J gene: TRBJ2-3
CDR3 length: 15
CDR3 protein: CASSPIQGLTDTQYF

V gene: TRBV15
J gene: TRBJ1-2
CDR3 length: 15
CDR3 protein: CATSRLTGAGYGYTF

V gene: TRBV29-1
J gene: TRBJ2-5
CDR3 length: 11
CDR3 protein: CSVAEKETQYF

V gene: TRBV30
J gene: TRBJ1-2
CDR3 length: 12
CDR3 protein: CAWGWGDYGYTF

V gene: TRBV4-2
J gene: TRBJ2-1
CDR3 length: 16
CDR3 protein: CASSQDLSGPYNEQFF

V gene: TRBV4-2
J gene: TRBJ2-2
CDR3 length: 15
CDR3 protein: CASSQNQGASGELFF

V gene: TRBV24-1
J gene: TRBJ2-7
CDR3 length: 13
CDR3 protein: CATSDSPDYEQYF

V gene: TRBV12-3/TRBV12-4
J gene: TRBJ1-2
CDR3 length: 16
CDR3 protein: CASSSDGRQDNYGYTF

V gene: TRBV7-8
J gene: TRBJ2-1
CDR3 length: 11
CDR3 protein: CASENVGEQFF

V gene: TRBV5-1
J gene: TRBJ2-5
CDR3 length: 14
CDR3 protein: CASSPKVVGETQYF

V gene: TRBV20-1
J gene: TRBJ2-3
CDR3 length: 17
CDR3 protein: CSASWSLAGGPGDTQYF

V gene: TRBV5-1
J gene: TRBJ2-3
CDR3 length: 15
CDR3 protein: CASSREGQPADTQYF

V gene: TRBV12-3/TRBV12-4
J gene: TRBJ2-1
CDR3 length: 12
CDR3 protein: CASSLHLNEQFF

V gene: TRBV20-1
J gene: TRBJ1-2
CDR3 length: 15
CDR3 protein: CSARDPPRGGDGYTF

V gene: TRBV20-1
J gene: TRBJ2-3
CDR3 length: 14
CDR3 protein: CSGPRVAGTDTQYF

V gene: TRBV6-2/TRBV6-3
J gene: TRBJ2-1
CDR3 length: 17
CDR3 protein: CASGYGFGGRPVNEQFF

V gene: TRBV12-3/TRBV12-4
J gene: TRBJ2-3
CDR3 length: 14
CDR3 protein: CASSAGLRADTQYF

V gene: TRBV30
J gene: TRBJ2-1
CDR3 length: 14
CDR3 protein: CAWKGLAGGSEQFF

V gene: TRBV28
J gene: TRBJ2-7
CDR3 length: 15
CDR3 protein: CASTPRERPLLEQYF

V gene: TRBV28
J gene: TRBJ1-2
CDR3 length: 14
CDR3 protein: CASSLWQENYGYTF

V gene: TRBV10-3
J gene: TRBJ2-2
CDR3 length: 15
CDR3 protein: CAIRSGSANTGELFF

V gene: TRBV6-2/TRBV6-3
J gene: TRBJ2-7
CDR3 length: 13
CDR3 protein: CASSYGTGFGQYF

V gene: TRBV11-2
J gene: TRBJ2-4
CDR3 length: 14
CDR3 protein: CASSLTSGKNIQYF